Listed below are T cell receptor beta chains from one sample, sequenced in a study of T-cell reconstitution after alpha-beta-depleted transplantation in children. MiXCR, run by TCRdb on the PCR reads, gives a single entry per CDR3 protein. Of hundreds of thousands of distinct CDR3 sequences in the sample, 16% were seen once. The material sequenced was PBMCs from the stem cell graft donor, taken from the stem cell graft. The receptors stem from a human donor who donated a stem cell graft to a child with acute myeloid leukemia. Each CDR3 is given without its conserved first and last residue. The order of the fields is J gene, clone size, V gene, CDR3 protein. Clone size is not always given. Where it is, it says once, few, many or a class for expanded clones.

j_call: TRBJ2-5
clone_size: many
v_call: TRBV12-3/TRBV12-4
cdr3_aa: ASRGRETQY

j_call: TRBJ2-5
clone_size: many
v_call: TRBV20-1
cdr3_aa: SAKRARQGPRETQY

j_call: TRBJ2-1
clone_size: once
v_call: TRBV5-1
cdr3_aa: ASSQGGTGPYNEQF

j_call: TRBJ1-2
clone_size: many
v_call: TRBV12-3/TRBV12-4
cdr3_aa: ASSLGTGFGYT

j_call: TRBJ2-7
clone_size: few
v_call: TRBV20-1
cdr3_aa: SARLGQGGHEQY

j_call: TRBJ1-1
clone_size: many
v_call: TRBV20-1
cdr3_aa: SASSGLEAF

j_call: TRBJ1-6
clone_size: few
v_call: TRBV11-2
cdr3_aa: ASSLYGRGKGSYNSPLH

j_call: TRBJ2-7
clone_size: few
v_call: TRBV5-1
cdr3_aa: ASQWTGGTYEQY

j_call: TRBJ1-6
clone_size: many
v_call: TRBV18
cdr3_aa: ASSPDSYNSPLH

j_call: TRBJ1-1
clone_size: .
v_call: TRBV5-1
cdr3_aa: ASSFLPENTEAF

j_call: TRBJ2-7
clone_size: few
v_call: TRBV24-1
cdr3_aa: ATRGAESYEQY

j_call: TRBJ1-2
clone_size: many
v_call: TRBV6-1
cdr3_aa: ASRGRDWVYGYT

j_call: TRBJ1-1
clone_size: many
v_call: TRBV12-3/TRBV12-4
cdr3_aa: ASSVMRTEAF

j_call: TRBJ1-5
clone_size: .
v_call: TRBV15
cdr3_aa: ATSRDKYNQPQH

j_call: TRBJ2-5
clone_size: few
v_call: TRBV19
cdr3_aa: AVASRASGQETQY

j_call: TRBJ1-4
clone_size: few
v_call: TRBV12-3/TRBV12-4
cdr3_aa: ASSLSFRQGGNEKLF

j_call: TRBJ2-6
clone_size: .
v_call: TRBV20-1
cdr3_aa: SPQGAGANVLT

j_call: TRBJ2-3
clone_size: few
v_call: TRBV12-3/TRBV12-4
cdr3_aa: ASSGTTQY

j_call: TRBJ1-2
clone_size: .
v_call: TRBV30
cdr3_aa: AWRDRVGYGYT

j_call: TRBJ2-1
clone_size: few
v_call: TRBV5-1
cdr3_aa: ASSLGGQPVGEQF

j_call: TRBJ1-2
clone_size: .
v_call: TRBV4-3
cdr3_aa: ASSQDRQGYYGYT

j_call: TRBJ1-5
clone_size: .
v_call: TRBV20-1
cdr3_aa: SAPLGGPAQPQH

j_call: TRBJ1-4
clone_size: .
v_call: TRBV5-5
cdr3_aa: ASSGNQGLNEKLF

j_call: TRBJ1-5
clone_size: .
v_call: TRBV7-9
cdr3_aa: ASSRDRGGLPQH

j_call: TRBJ2-5
clone_size: .
v_call: TRBV12-3/TRBV12-4
cdr3_aa: ASSPRLAEETQY

j_call: TRBJ2-2
clone_size: .
v_call: TRBV5-1
cdr3_aa: ASSPTPYQGVIAPGELF

j_call: TRBJ2-5
clone_size: .
v_call: TRBV29-1
cdr3_aa: SVDTQETQY

j_call: TRBJ2-5
clone_size: .
v_call: TRBV5-1
cdr3_aa: ASSLVWTVQETQY

j_call: TRBJ2-3
clone_size: few
v_call: TRBV4-2
cdr3_aa: ASSPTSGGPELDTQY

j_call: TRBJ2-2
clone_size: many
v_call: TRBV20-1
cdr3_aa: SATGTGTGELF

j_call: TRBJ2-3
clone_size: .
v_call: TRBV9
cdr3_aa: ASSGMGAQNTQY

j_call: TRBJ1-4
clone_size: many
v_call: TRBV5-5
cdr3_aa: ASSEGRRSGEKLF

j_call: TRBJ1-6
clone_size: many
v_call: TRBV7-2
cdr3_aa: ASSFRQGMANSPLH

j_call: TRBJ2-1
clone_size: many
v_call: TRBV5-1
cdr3_aa: ASSLVYSRAGHNEQF

j_call: TRBJ1-5
clone_size: many
v_call: TRBV20-1
cdr3_aa: SARPWGGRGNQPQH

j_call: TRBJ1-3
clone_size: few
v_call: TRBV20-1
cdr3_aa: SATGGVDGNTIY

j_call: TRBJ1-5
clone_size: .
v_call: TRBV12-3/TRBV12-4
cdr3_aa: ASNTDRGRLGNQPQH

j_call: TRBJ1-2
clone_size: .
v_call: TRBV9
cdr3_aa: ASSVPYLEENPNYGYT

j_call: TRBJ2-2
clone_size: .
v_call: TRBV20-1
cdr3_aa: CARDQIRGRLTGELF

j_call: TRBJ2-3
clone_size: .
v_call: TRBV7-3
cdr3_aa: ASSASGQDTDTQY

j_call: TRBJ1-1
clone_size: .
v_call: TRBV7-9
cdr3_aa: ASSPPGVGRAF

j_call: TRBJ2-6
clone_size: many
v_call: TRBV15
cdr3_aa: ATSRDLGAGANVLT

j_call: TRBJ1-2
clone_size: few
v_call: TRBV11-2
cdr3_aa: ASSFLDRGVRANYGYT

j_call: TRBJ2-2
clone_size: .
v_call: TRBV6-1
cdr3_aa: ATSRGVNTGELF

j_call: TRBJ1-3
clone_size: many
v_call: TRBV7-6
cdr3_aa: ASSRLGGSGNTIY

j_call: TRBJ2-1
clone_size: .
v_call: TRBV7-2
cdr3_aa: ASSEDPAGTKQF

j_call: TRBJ2-7
clone_size: few
v_call: TRBV7-2
cdr3_aa: ASSPRGRVYSYEQY

j_call: TRBJ1-1
clone_size: few
v_call: TRBV29-1
cdr3_aa: SGGSQAF

j_call: TRBJ1-2
clone_size: few
v_call: TRBV5-1
cdr3_aa: ASSLTTGMTGAERGYT

j_call: TRBJ2-7
clone_size: .
v_call: TRBV20-1
cdr3_aa: SARGFGGGTYEQY

j_call: TRBJ1-1
clone_size: .
v_call: TRBV11-2
cdr3_aa: ASSAKAF

j_call: TRBJ2-7
clone_size: few
v_call: TRBV7-9
cdr3_aa: ASSHGLAGASYEQY

j_call: TRBJ2-5
clone_size: many
v_call: TRBV7-2
cdr3_aa: ASSQDSPGTQY

j_call: TRBJ2-7
clone_size: many
v_call: TRBV29-1
cdr3_aa: SVETGESYEQY

j_call: TRBJ2-3
clone_size: .
v_call: TRBV12-3/TRBV12-4
cdr3_aa: ASTLPTSEGTDTQY